Presented here are 12 T cell receptor beta chains from one specimen sequenced in a study of cytomegalovirus exposure and HLA in healthy donors. Clones were sequenced by immunoSEQ multiplex PCR, and TCRdb holds only the in-frame ones, with some missing. The data contain 110,000 or so clones, 86% of them singletons. What was sequenced was PBMCs. The receptors were gathered from a man younger than 30 in good health and CMV-seronegative.

This clone was observed once. This sequence joins TRBV19 and TRBJ2-1; D ambiguous. The germline V gene encodes CDR1 LNHDA and CDR2 SQIVND (reference sequence). The CDR3 length is 14 residues. Trimming cost V 0 bases and J 7 bases, with 10 bases left between them. This CDR3 reads CASSIDNWANEQFF. In DNA form, the CDR3 reads TGTGCCAGTAGTATAGATAATTGGGCTAATGAGCAGTTCTTC.

Regarding this clone: At one end, the junction sequence differs from germline, possibly due to a read error. This chain joins TRBV15 and TRBJ1-6, with 9 bases matching TRBD1. CDR1 LNHNV and CDR2 YYDKDF come from the germline V gene (reference sequence). The CDR3 loop spans 15 amino acids. The CDR3 loop is CATPETGTGIPIESF. The DNA for the CDR3 is TGTGCCACCCCGGAAACCGGGACAGGGATCCCCATCGAGAGTTTT.

The chain couples TRBV4-2 to TRBJ1-5; a weak D match, TRBD1 (6 bases). Germline CDR1 and CDR2: LGHNA and YNFKEQ. Deletions cut 0 bases from V and 7 bases from J, with 13 bases between. CDR3 length: 15 residues. The CDR3 is CASSQDRGGVQPQHF. For the CDR3, the DNA is TGTGCCAGCAGCCAAGATAGGGGGGGCGTGCAGCCCCAGCATTTT.

CDR3 sequence (DNA): TGTGCCATCAGTGAGAGCAGGGCAGGCTACACCTTC. Translating gives CAISESRAGYTF. The chain uses TRBV10-3 and TRBJ1-2; a weak D match, TRBD1 (5 bases). The CDR3 covers 12 residues. With 2 bases removed from V and 8 bases from J, the gap between germline ends came to 9 bases. Per germline, CDR1 ENHRY and CDR2 SYGVKD.

The chain joins TRBV5-4 to TRBJ1-2; 7 bases match TRBD1. The CDR3 contains 15 residues. Germline-derived CDR1 and CDR2 are SGHNT and YYREEE (reference sequence). V gave up 2 bases and J gave up 0 bases; unmatched junction bases: 4. CDR3 DNA: TGTGCCAGCAGCTTAATGGACAGGCCTAACTATGGCTACACCTTC. Translating it yields CASSLMDRPNYGYTF.

The CDR3 DNA is TGTGCCAGCAGCGGACTAGCGGGAGCCTTCTACGAGCAGTACTTC. It translates to CASSGLAGAFYEQYF. V and J are TRBV9 and TRBJ2-7, with 12 positions matching TRBD2. Per germline, CDR1 SGDLS and CDR2 YYNGEE. V trimming: 3 bases; J trimming: 3 bases; junction bases outside the gene matches: 4. The CDR3 loop spans 15 amino acids.

V gene TRBV19 combines with J gene TRBJ2-5, with 9 nucleotides matching TRBD2. In germline, CDR1 is LNHDA, CDR2 SQIVND (reference sequence). This CDR3 region has 13 residues. J gave up 4 bases and V 6 bases, and 3 bases lay outside the gene matches. The CDR3 region is CASSGTSLETQYF. The CDR3, as DNA: TGTGCCAGTAGCGGGACTAGCTTAGAGACCCAGTACTTC. Full variable domain (rest looked up from reference TRBV19 and TRBJ2-5): DGGITQSPKYLFRKEGQNVTLSCEQNLNHDAMYWYRQDPGQGLRLIYYSQIVNDFQKGDIAEGYSVSREKKESFPLTVTSAQKNPTAFYLCASSGTSLETQYFGPGTRLLVL.

V and J are TRBV5-6 and TRBJ2-1; 10 nucleotides agree with TRBD1. The CDR3 is 16 residues long. Per the germline V gene, CDR1 is SGHDT and CDR2 is YYEEEE. V trimming: 4 bases; J trimming: 3 bases; junction bases outside the gene matches: 7. The CDR3 DNA sequence: TGTGCCAGCAGCCTAGGGACAGGGGCCTACTACAATGAGCAGTTCTTC. As protein: CASSLGTGAYYNEQFF.

The J gene is TRBJ1-1, the V gene TRBV25-1, with D hard to call. V shed 7 bases and J shed 1 base, with 10 bases lying between them. In germline, CDR1 is MGHDK, CDR2 SYGVNS. There are 13 residues in the CDR3. The CDR3 DNA reads as TGTGCCAGCATCGGGCGGGAGAACACTGAAGCTTTCTTT. Protein: CASIGRENTEAFF.

The chain couples TRBV2 to TRBJ2-7, with a weak D call TRBD2 (5 bases). Germline loops: CDR1 SNHLY, CDR2 FYNNEI. The CDR3 has 15 residues. The V and J ends lost 6 bases and 7 bases respectively, with 22 bases between them. The CDR3 DNA sequence: TGTGCCAGCAGCGTTACTCACAACCCGCCGGGGGAGCAGTACTTC. Protein: CASSVTHNPPGEQYF.

CDR3 region: CAWSSGGLGEQFF. As DNA, the CDR3 is TGTGCCTGGAGTAGCGGGGGGCTGGGTGAGCAGTTCTTC. V and J are TRBV30 and TRBJ2-1; 9 bases are shared with TRBD2. V lost 2 bases to trimming and J lost 9 bases; unmatched junction nucleotides: 5. Per the germline V gene, CDR1 is GTSNPN and CDR2 is SVGIG (reference sequence). CDR3 length: 13 residues.

This chain joins TRBV18 and TRBJ2-5; tentative D call: TRBD1 (5 bases). Germline-derived CDR1 and CDR2 are KGHSH and LQKENI. V gave up 6 bases and J gave up 4 bases, with 12 bases separating them. The CDR3 has 13 residues. The CDR3 here is CASSAGNIETQYF. CDR3 nucleotide sequence: TGTGCCAGCTCTGCAGGGAATATAGAGACCCAGTACTTC.